These T cell receptor beta chains were read from a single sample in a study of blood T cell repertoires in COVID-19. This table comes from immunoSEQ multiplex PCR, and its TCRdb copy is limited to in-frame clones, with some not included. The sample includes 300,000 to 350,000 clones, around 87% seen only once; the top ten take more than 2%. Source material: peripheral blood. All receptors derive from a man between 18 and 29 years old with active or convalescent COVID-19. The CDR3 runs from the conserved cysteine through the conserved F or W. Each record gives: V gene, J gene, CDR3 protein.

TRBV6-5	TRBJ2-1	CASTSGASSYNEQFF
TRBV5-1	TRBJ1-3	CASSLDRDGNTIYF
TRBV3-1/TRBV3-2	TRBJ1-6	CASSQVDSPLHF
TRBV4-2	TRBJ2-3	CASSHGKGSREPDTQYF
TRBV9	TRBJ2-2	CASSVVAGGITGELFF
TRBV28	TRBJ2-1	CASSLGPRPPYNEQFF
TRBV7-2	TRBJ1-5	CASSTQPYSNQPQHF
TRBV27	TRBJ2-1	CASRRPGANNEQFF
TRBV9	TRBJ2-3	CASSVGTMTSTDTQYF
TRBV12-5	TRBJ2-2	CASGLNTLAQDTGELFF